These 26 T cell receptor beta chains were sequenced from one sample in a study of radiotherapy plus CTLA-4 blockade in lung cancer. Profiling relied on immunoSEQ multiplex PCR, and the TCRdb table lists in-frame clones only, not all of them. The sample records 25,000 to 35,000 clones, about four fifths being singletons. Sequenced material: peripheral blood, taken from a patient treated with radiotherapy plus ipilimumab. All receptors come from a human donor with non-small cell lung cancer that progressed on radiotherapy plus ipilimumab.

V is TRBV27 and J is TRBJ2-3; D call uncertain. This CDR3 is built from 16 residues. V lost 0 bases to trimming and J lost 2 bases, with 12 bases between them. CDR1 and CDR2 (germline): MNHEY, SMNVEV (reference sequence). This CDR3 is CASSLSPRLLTDTQYF. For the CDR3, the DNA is TGTGCCAGCAGTTTATCCCCGCGGCTGCTCACAGATACGCAGTATTTT.

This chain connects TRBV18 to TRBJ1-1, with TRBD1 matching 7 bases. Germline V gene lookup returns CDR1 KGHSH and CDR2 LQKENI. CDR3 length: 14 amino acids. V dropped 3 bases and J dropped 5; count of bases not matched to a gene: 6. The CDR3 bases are TGTGCCAGCTCACCTGGACAGGAGGGGACTGAAGCTTTCTTT. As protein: CASSPGQEGTEAFF.

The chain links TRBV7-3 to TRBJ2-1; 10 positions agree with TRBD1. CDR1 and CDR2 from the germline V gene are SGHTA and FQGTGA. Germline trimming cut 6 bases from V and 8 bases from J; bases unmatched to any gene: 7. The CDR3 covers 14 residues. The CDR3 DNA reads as TGTGCCAGCAGGCGGGACAGGGGAACGGATGAGCAGTTCTTC. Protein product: CASRRDRGTDEQFF.

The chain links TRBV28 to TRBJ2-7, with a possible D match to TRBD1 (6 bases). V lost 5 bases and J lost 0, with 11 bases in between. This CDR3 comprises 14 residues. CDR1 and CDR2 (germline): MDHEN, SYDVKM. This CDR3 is CASSPLQGSYEQYF. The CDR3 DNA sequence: TGTGCCAGCAGTCCATTACAGGGCTCCTACGAGCAGTACTTC.

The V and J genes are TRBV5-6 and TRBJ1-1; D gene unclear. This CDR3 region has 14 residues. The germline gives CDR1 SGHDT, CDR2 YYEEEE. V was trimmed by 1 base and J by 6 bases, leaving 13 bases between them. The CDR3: CASSLPLKVAEAFF. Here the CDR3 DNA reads TGTGCCAGCAGCTTGCCCCTAAAGGTGGCTGAAGCTTTCTTT.

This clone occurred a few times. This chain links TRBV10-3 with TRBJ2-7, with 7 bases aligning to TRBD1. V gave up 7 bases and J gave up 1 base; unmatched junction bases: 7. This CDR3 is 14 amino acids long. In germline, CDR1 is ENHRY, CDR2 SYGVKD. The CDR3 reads CAITESRGSYEQYF. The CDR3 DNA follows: TGTGCCATCACCGAATCCAGGGGGTCCTACGAGCAGTACTTC.

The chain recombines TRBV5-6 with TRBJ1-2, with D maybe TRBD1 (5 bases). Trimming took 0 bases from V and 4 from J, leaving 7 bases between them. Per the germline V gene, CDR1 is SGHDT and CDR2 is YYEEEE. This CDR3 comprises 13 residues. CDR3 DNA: TGTGCCAGCAGCTTGGGACAGCTCTATGGCTACACCTTC. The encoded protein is CASSLGQLYGYTF.

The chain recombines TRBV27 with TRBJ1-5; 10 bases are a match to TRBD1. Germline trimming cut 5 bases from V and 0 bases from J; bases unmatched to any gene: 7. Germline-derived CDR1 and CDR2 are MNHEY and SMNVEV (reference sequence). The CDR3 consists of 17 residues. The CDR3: CASSPTGGGISNQPQHF. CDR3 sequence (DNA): TGTGCCAGCAGTCCGACAGGGGGCGGAATTAGCAATCAGCCCCAGCATTTT.

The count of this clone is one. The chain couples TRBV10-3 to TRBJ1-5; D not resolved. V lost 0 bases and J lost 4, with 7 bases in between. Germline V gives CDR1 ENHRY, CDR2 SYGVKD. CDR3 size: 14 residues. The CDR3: CAISESQVNQPQHF. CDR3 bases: TGTGCCATCAGTGAGTCTCAGGTTAATCAGCCCCAGCATTTT.

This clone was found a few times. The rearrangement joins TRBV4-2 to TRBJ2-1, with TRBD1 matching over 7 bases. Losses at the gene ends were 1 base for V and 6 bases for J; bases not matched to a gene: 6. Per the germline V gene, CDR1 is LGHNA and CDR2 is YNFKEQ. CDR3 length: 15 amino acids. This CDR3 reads CASSQVQGYLNEQFF. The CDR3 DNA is TGTGCCAGCAGCCAAGTACAGGGGTATCTCAATGAGCAGTTCTTC.

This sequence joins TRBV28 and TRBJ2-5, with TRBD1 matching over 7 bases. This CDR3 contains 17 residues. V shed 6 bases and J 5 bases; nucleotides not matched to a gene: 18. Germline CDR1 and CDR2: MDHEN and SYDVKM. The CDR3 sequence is CASSLLPMDRLFETQYF. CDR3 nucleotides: TGTGCCAGCAGCCTTCTCCCGATGGACAGGCTTTTTGAGACCCAGTACTTC.

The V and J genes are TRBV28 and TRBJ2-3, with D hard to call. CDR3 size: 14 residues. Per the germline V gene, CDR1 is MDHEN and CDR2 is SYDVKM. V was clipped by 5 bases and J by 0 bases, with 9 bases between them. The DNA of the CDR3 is TGTGCCAGCAGTCCCCAGTCTAGCACAGATACGCAGTATTTT. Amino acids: CASSPQSSTDTQYF.

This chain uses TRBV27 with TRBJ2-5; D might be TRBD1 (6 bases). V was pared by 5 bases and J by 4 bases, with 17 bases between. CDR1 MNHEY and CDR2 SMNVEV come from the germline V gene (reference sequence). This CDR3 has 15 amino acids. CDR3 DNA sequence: TGTGCCAGCAGTCTGACAGGTCCCCGGGGAGAGACCCAGTACTTC. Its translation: CASSLTGPRGETQYF.

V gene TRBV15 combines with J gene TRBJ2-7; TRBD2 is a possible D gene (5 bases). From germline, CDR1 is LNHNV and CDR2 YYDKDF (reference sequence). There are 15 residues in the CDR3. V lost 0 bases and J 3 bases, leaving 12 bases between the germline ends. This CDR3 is CATSREMRVVYEQYF. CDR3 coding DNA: TGTGCCACCAGCAGAGAGATGCGGGTAGTCTACGAGCAGTACTTC. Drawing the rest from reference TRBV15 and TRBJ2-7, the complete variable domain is DAMVIQNPRYQVTQFGKPVTLSCSQTLNHNVMYWYQQKSSQAPKLLFHYYDKDFNNEADTPDNFQSRRPNTSFCFLDIRSPGLGDTAMYLCATSREMRVVYEQYFGPGTRLTVT.

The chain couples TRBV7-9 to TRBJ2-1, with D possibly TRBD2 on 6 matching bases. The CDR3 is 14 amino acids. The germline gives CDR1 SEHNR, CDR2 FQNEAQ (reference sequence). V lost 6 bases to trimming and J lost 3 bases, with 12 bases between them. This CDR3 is CASSSGGLYNEQFF. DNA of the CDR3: TGTGCCAGCAGTAGCGGAGGACTCTACAATGAGCAGTTCTTC.

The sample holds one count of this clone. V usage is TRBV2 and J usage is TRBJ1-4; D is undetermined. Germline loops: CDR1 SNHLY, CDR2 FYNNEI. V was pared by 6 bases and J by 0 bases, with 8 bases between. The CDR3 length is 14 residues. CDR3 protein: CASRFRTTNEKLFF. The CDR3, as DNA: TGTGCCAGCAGATTCAGAACAACTAATGAAAAACTGTTTTTT.

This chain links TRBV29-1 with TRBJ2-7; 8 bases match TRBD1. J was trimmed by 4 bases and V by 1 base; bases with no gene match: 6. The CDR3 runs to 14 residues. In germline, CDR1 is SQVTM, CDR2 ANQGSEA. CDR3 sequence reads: CSVEVTGVVYEQYF. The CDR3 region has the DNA TGCAGCGTTGAAGTGACAGGGGTGGTGTACGAGCAGTACTTC.

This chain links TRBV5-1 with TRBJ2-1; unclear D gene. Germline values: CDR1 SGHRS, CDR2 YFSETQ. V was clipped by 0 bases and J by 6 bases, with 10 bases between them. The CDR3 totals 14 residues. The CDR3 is CASSLGPSGNEQFF. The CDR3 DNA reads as TGCGCCAGCAGCTTGGGACCCTCGGGCAATGAGCAGTTCTTC.

Here the CDR3 DNA reads TGTGCCAGCAGGTTACAGGGATTAGGTCTAGACACCATATATTTT. As protein: CASRLQGLGLDTIYF. The V gene is TRBV2, the J gene TRBJ1-3; D possibly corresponds to TRBD1 (6 bases). Germline assignment: CDR1 SNHLY and CDR2 FYNNEI. Trimming removed 6 bases at V and 8 bases at J, with 20 bases between. The CDR3 runs to 15 residues.

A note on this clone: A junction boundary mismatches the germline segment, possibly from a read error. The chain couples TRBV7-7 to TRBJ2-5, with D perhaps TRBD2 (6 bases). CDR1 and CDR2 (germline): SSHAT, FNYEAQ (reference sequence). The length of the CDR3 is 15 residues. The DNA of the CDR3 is TGTGCTAGCAGCTTAGGCGTTAGCGGCGAAGAGACCCAGTACTTC. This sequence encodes CASSLGVSGEETQYF.

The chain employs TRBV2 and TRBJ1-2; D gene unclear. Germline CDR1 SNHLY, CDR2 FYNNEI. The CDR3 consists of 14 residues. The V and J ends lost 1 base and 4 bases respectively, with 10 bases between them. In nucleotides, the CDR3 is TGTGCCAGCAGTGAAGGGGCGAGCCTCTATGGCTACACCTTC. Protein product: CASSEGASLYGYTF.

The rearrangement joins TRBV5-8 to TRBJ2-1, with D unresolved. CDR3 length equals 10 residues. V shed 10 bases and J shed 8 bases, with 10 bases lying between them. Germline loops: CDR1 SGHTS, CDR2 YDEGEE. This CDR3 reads CAHPVHEQFF. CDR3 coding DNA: TGTGCCCACCCGGTGCATGAGCAGTTCTTC. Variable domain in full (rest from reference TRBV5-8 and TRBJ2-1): EAGVTQSPTHLIKTRGQQATLRCSPISGHTSVYWYQQALGLGLQFLLWYDEGEERNRGNFPPRFSGRQFPNYSSELNVNALELEDSALYLCAHPVHEQFFGPGTRLTVL.

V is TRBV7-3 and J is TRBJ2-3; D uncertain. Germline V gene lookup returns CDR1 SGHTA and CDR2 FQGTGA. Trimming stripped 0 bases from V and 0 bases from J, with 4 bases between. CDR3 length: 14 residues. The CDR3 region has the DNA TGTGCCAGCAGCTTAACCGGGAGCACAGATACGCAGTATTTT. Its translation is CASSLTGSTDTQYF.

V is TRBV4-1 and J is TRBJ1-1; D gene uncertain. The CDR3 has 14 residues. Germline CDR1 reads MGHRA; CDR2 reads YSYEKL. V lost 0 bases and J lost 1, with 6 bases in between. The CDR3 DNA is TGCGCCAGCAGCCAAGAGCCCGAGAACACTGAAGCTTTCTTT. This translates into CASSQEPENTEAFF.

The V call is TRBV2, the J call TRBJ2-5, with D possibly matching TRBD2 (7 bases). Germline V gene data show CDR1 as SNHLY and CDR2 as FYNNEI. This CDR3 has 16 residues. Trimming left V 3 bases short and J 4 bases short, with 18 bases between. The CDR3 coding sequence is TGTGCCAGCAGTGAGCGCGGGGGCGCCGGGGGAGAGACCCAGTACTTC. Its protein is CASSERGGAGGETQYF.

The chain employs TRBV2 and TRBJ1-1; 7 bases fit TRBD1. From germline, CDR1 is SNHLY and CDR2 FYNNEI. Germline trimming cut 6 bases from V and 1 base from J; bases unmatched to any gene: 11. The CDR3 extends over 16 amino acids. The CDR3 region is CASSFPTDRANTEAFF. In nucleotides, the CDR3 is TGTGCCAGCAGCTTCCCCACTGACAGGGCGAACACTGAAGCTTTCTTT.